This passage covers 9 T cell receptor beta chains from one sample sequenced in a study of cytomegalovirus exposure and HLA in healthy donors. PCR employed 60 Vbeta and 13 Jbeta primers. The assay was immunoSEQ multiplex PCR, and TCRdb's table has in-frame clones only and misses some. The sample records about 180,000 clones, about four fifths being singletons. The sample comprised PBMCs. Every receptor here comes from a woman in her forties or fifties in good health and CMV-seronegative.

The CDR3 region has the DNA TGCGCCAGCAGTCACCCAAAGGCCCGGAGGTCCTACGAGCAGTACTTC. Protein sequence: CASSHPKARRSYEQYF. V and J are TRBV23-1 and TRBJ2-7; TRBD2 is a possible D gene (5 bases). TRBV23-1 is treated as an ORF (open reading frame) with a function not yet certain. The CDR3 has 16 amino acids. Trimming removed 3 bases at V and 1 base at J, with 16 bases between.

The chain carries TRBV7-3 and TRBJ2-3, with 11 bases aligning to TRBD2. The germline V gene has CDR1 SGHTA and CDR2 FQGTGA. The CDR3 sequence is 16 residues long. With 5 bases clipped from V and 2 bases from J, the junction kept 6 bases outside the gene matches. CDR3 region: CASSTGTSGTTDTQYF. DNA for the CDR3: TGTGCCAGCAGCACCGGGACTAGCGGAACCACAGATACGCAGTATTTT.

This chain uses TRBV9 with TRBJ2-1; 9 bases map to TRBD2. The CDR3 totals 14 residues. The germline V gene has CDR1 SGDLS and CDR2 YYNGEE. The trim removed 5 bases at V and 5 bases at J, leaving 5 bases unmatched. CDR3 sequence (DNA): TGTGCCAGCAGTCTAGCGGGAAAGAACAATGAGCAGTTCTTC. Its protein product is CASSLAGKNNEQFF.

This chain uses TRBV29-1 with TRBJ2-3; 7 bases map to TRBD2. Germline V gene sequence: CDR1 SQVTM, CDR2 ANQGSEA. V was clipped by 7 bases and J by 2 bases; unmatched bases: 18. The CDR3 extends over 17 amino acids. The CDR3 loop is CSATALAALADTDTQYF. In DNA, the CDR3 is TGCAGCGCAACCGCCCTGGCCGCCCTAGCGGACACAGATACGCAGTATTTT.

This clone was detected a few times. The chain carries TRBV27 and TRBJ2-5, with 14 bases aligning to TRBD2. CDR3 length: 15 residues. The germline V gene encodes CDR1 MNHEY and CDR2 SMNVEV (reference sequence). The ends lost 4 bases at V and 4 bases at J; junction bases unmatched: 2. The CDR3 is CASSSGLAGGETQYF. The CDR3 nucleotides are TGTGCCAGCAGTTCTGGACTAGCGGGAGGAGAGACCCAGTACTTC.

The chain has TRBV7-8 and TRBJ1-1, with D uncertain. Germline V gene lookup returns CDR1 SGHVS and CDR2 FQNEAQ. The CDR3 contains 16 residues. Trimming removed 5 bases from V and 3 bases from J, with 19 bases in between. Here the CDR3 reads CASSRQVMGTYTEAFF. CDR3 bases: TGTGCCAGCAGCCGCCAGGTGATGGGTACTTACACTGAAGCTTTCTTT.

CDR3 coding DNA: TGCGCCAGCAGCCAAGGGCCTCTTAGGGGAGGGAGCTACGAGCAGTACTTC. Protein product: CASSQGPLRGGSYEQYF. The rearrangement links TRBV4-1 to TRBJ2-7; 7 bases map to TRBD2. Trimming cost V 1 base and J 3 bases; bases outside gene matches: 12. The CDR3 length is 17 residues. CDR1 and CDR2 (germline): MGHRA, YSYEKL.

This chain connects TRBV7-3 to TRBJ2-7; weak D call: TRBD2 (7 bases). The CDR3 sequence is 18 residues long. Trimming cost V 1 base and J 2 bases, with 21 bases left between them. Per the germline V gene, CDR1 is SGHTA and CDR2 is FQGTGA. The CDR3 nucleotides read TGTGCCAGCAGCTTAAAACGCGCGGGGGCCCACAACCCCTACGAGCAGTACTTC. Translating it yields CASSLKRAGAHNPYEQYF.

In its sample, this clone was seen a few times. The CDR3 DNA sequence: TGTGCCAGCAGCTTACAGGGCGGGGGGGGCTACAATGAGCAGTTCTTC. Its protein product is CASSLQGGGGYNEQFF. The rearrangement links TRBV7-6 to TRBJ2-1, with 9 positions matching TRBD2. This CDR3 has 16 amino acids. After removal of 2 bases from V and 3 bases from J, the junction contained 5 bases not matched to a gene. Per the germline V gene, CDR1 is SGHVS and CDR2 is FNYEAQ.